This TCR beta chain came from a study of blood T cell repertoires in COVID-19. Study background: There were acute and convalescent COVID-19 samples, and they came from the United States, Italy and Spain.

Germline V gene data show CDR1 as MNHNY and CDR2 as SVGAGI (reference sequence). V lost 5 bases and J 2 bases, leaving 13 bases between the germline ends. This CDR3 spans 14 amino acids. Patients from Seattle were sampled longitudinally, starting during active infection. Sequencing was performed with immunoSEQ multiplex PCR; in TCRdb, only in-frame clones are kept and a portion is missing. There are roughly 380,000 clones in the sample; about 89% occur only once, and around 1.5% lies in the top ten. This TCR was recovered from a woman aged 40-49 years with COVID-19, enrolled during active disease. This chain uses TRBV6-6 with TRBJ2-7; the D gene is possibly TRBD2 (6 bases). Sequenced: peripheral blood. The CDR3 is CASSTPEGPYEQYF. The CDR3 nucleotides are TGTGCCAGCAGTACTCCGGAGGGGCCCTACGAGCAGTACTTC.